This entry concerns a single T cell receptor beta chain. Its cognate antigen is unknown. Assay: immunoSEQ multiplex PCR; the TCRdb copy retains only in-frame clones and omits some. The sample includes under 150,000 clones, around nine tenths of them seen just once. The sample belongs to a study of T cell responses to AZD1222 COVID-19 vaccine. Study observations and caveats: White British ancestry dominated among donors, who included more females, and clonal diversity was possibly underestimated. Only after the peak T cell response were repertoires sampled.

Germline V CDR1 and CDR2: MNHEY, SVGAGI. The V end was cut by 5 bases, the J end by 1 base, with 13 bases between. The CDR3 spans 15 residues. The V gene is TRBV6-5, the J gene TRBJ2-3; a possible D gene is TRBD2 (5 bases). The clonotype originates from an adult in good health. The sample consisted of peripheral blood, taken on day 0 of AZD1222 vaccination. The CDR3 DNA reads as TGTGCCAGCAGTCGTCAAGCGGCTCGCACAGATACGCAGTATTTT. It translates to CASSRQAARTDTQYF.